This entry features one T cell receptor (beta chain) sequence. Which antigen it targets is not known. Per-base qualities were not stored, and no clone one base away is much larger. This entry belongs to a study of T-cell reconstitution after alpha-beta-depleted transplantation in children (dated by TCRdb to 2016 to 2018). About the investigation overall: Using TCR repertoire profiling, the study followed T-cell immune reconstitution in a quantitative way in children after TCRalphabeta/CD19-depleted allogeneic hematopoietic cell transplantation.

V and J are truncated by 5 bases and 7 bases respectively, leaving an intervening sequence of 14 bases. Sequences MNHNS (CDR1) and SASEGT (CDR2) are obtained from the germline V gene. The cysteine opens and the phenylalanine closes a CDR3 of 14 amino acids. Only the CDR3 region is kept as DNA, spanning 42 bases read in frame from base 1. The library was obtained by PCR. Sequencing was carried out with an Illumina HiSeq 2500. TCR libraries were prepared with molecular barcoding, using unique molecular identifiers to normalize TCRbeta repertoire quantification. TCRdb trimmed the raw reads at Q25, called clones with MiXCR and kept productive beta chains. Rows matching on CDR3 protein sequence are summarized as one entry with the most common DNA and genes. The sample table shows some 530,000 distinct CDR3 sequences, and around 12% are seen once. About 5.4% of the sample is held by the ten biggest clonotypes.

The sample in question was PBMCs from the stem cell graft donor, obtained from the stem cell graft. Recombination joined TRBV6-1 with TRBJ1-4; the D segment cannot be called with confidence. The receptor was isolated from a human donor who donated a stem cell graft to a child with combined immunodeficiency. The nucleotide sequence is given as TGTGCCAGCAGTCGGGATCTGATCGGTGAAAAACTGTTTTTT. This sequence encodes CASSRDLIGEKLFF.